This T cell receptor beta chain was captured in a study of control samples from healthy donors and cancer patients. The V end was cut by 3 bases, the J end by 1 base, with 15 bases between. The CDR3 consists of 16 residues. Looked up from germline, CDR1 is MNHEY and CDR2 is SMNVEV (reference sequence). This table comes from immunoSEQ multiplex PCR, and its TCRdb copy is limited to in-frame clones, with some not included. The profile covers approximately 60,000 clones, with around 93% appearing a single time and around 0.91% taken by the ten largest. The sequenced material came from PBMCs. The receptor's source is a man aged 30 to 45 with colorectal cancer. This chain connects TRBV27 to TRBJ1-2, with D perhaps matching TRBD1 (6 bases). CDR3 nucleotide sequence: TGTGCCAGCAGTTTCAGGGGAACGTTCGGTAACTATGGCTACACCTTC. It codes for CASSFRGTFGNYGYTF.